This T cell receptor beta chain was documented in a study of T-cell reconstitution after alpha-beta-depleted transplantation in children (dated by TCRdb to the mid-2010s). Turning to the overall study: The study quantitatively tracked T-cell immune reconstitution after TCRalphabeta/CD19-depleted allogeneic hematopoietic cell transplantation in children using TCR repertoire profiling.

This clonotype was found many times. Its cognate antigen has yet to be identified. Within one base of it there is no much larger clone, and no base qualities were kept. Libraries came from PCR. Instrument used: Illumina HiSeq 2500. To normalize quantification of the TCRbeta repertoire, the TCR libraries were built with molecular barcoding that relied on unique molecular identifiers. TCRdb reran the public reads through fastp at Q25 and MiXCR, keeping productive beta chains. For every CDR3 protein sequence, its rows merge into one entry that carries the most common genes and DNA. A total of some 640,000 distinct CDR3 sequences appear in this sample, 15% to 20% of them only once. The ten largest account for approximately 1% of the sample. Trimmed from V: 4 bases; trimmed from J: 6 bases; junction bases lacking a gene match: 7. From the germline V gene, CDR1 is SGHTA and CDR2 is FQGNSA. The CDR3 holds 14 amino acids from the cysteine to the phenylalanine. Only CDR3 DNA is held: 42 bases, read in frame from base 1.

The chain was built from TRBV7-2 and TRBJ2-3; TRBD1 aligns with 7 central bases. The TCR comes from a human donor who donated a stem cell graft to a child with acute myeloid leukemia. The input for sequencing was PBMCs from the stem cell graft donor, taken from the stem cell graft. The encoded CDR3 is CASSSTGFRDTQYF. The bases are TGTGCCAGCAGCTCGACAGGGTTTAGGGATACGCAGTATTTT.